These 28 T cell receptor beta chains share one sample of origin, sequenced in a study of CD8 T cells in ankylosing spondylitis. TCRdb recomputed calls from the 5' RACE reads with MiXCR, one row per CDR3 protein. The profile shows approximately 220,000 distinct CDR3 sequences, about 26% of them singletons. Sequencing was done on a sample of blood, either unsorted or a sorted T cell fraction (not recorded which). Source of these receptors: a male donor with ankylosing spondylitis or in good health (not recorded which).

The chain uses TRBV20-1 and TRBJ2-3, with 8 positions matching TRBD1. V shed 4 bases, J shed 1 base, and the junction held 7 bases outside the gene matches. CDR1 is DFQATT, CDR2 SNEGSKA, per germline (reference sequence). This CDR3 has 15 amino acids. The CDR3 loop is CSATTGASGTDTQYF. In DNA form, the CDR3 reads TGCAGTGCTACGACAGGGGCGTCAGGCACAGATACGCAGTATTTT.

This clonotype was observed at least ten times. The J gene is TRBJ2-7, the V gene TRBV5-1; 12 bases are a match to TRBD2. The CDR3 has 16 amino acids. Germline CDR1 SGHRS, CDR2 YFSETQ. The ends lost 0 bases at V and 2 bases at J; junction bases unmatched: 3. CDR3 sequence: CASSLGWTSGTYEQYF. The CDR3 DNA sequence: TGCGCCAGCAGCTTGGGGTGGACTAGCGGGACCTACGAGCAGTACTTC.

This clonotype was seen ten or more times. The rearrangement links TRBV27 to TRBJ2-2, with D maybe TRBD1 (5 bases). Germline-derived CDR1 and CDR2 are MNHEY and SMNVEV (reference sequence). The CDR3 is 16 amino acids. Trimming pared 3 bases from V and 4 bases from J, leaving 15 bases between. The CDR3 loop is CASSFLAGKTTGELFF. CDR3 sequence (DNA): TGTGCCAGCAGTTTCTTGGCAGGGAAGACCACCGGGGAGCTGTTTTTT.

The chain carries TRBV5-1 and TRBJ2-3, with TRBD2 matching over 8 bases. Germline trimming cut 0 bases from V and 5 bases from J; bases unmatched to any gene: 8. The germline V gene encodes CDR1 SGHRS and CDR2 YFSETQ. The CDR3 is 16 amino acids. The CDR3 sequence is CASSLDLAGSGDTQYF. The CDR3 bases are TGCGCCAGCAGCTTGGACTTAGCGGGGAGTGGAGATACGCAGTATTTT.

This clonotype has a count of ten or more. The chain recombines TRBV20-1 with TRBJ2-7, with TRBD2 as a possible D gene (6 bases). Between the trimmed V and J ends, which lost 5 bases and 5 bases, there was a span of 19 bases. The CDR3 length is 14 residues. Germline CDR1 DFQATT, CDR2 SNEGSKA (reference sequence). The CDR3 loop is CSAGSPGGRHEQYF. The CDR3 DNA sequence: TGCAGTGCTGGGTCACCCGGGGGTCGTCACGAGCAGTACTTC.

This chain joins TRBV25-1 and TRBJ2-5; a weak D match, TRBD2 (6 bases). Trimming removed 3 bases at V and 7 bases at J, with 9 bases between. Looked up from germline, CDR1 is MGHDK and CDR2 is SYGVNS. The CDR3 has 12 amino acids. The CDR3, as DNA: TGTGCCAGCAGTGACCACGGGGGGACCCAGTACTTC. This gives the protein CASSDHGGTQYF.

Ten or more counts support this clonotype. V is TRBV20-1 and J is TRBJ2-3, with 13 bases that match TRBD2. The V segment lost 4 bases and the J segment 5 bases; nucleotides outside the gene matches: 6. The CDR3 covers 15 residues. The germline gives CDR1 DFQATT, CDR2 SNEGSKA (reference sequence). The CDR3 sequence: CSAILAGGPGDTQYF. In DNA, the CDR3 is TGCAGTGCTATACTAGCGGGAGGGCCTGGAGATACGCAGTATTTT.

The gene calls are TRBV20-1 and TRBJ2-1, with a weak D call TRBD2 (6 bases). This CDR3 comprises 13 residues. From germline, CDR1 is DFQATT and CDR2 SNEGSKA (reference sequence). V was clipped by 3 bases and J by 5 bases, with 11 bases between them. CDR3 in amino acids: CSASGSANNEQFF. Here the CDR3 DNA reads TGCAGTGCTAGCGGGAGTGCGAACAATGAGCAGTTCTTC.

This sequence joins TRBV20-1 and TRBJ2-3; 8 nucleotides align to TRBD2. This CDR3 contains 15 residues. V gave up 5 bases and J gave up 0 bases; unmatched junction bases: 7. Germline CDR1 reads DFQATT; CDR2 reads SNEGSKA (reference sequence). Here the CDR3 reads CSAQRGGPSTDTQYF. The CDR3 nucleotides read TGCAGTGCTCAACGGGGGGGGCCTAGCACAGATACGCAGTATTTT.

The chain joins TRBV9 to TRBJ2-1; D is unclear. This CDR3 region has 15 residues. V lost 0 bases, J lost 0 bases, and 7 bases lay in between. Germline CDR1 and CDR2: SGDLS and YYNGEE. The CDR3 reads CASSVVTGSYNEQFF. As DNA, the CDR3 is TGTGCCAGCAGCGTAGTGACGGGCTCCTACAATGAGCAGTTCTTC.

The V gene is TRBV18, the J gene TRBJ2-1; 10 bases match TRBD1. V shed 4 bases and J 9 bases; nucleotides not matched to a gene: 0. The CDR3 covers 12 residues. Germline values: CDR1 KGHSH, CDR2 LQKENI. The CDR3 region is CASSRDRGEQFF. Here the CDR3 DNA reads TGTGCCAGCTCACGGGACAGGGGTGAGCAGTTCTTC.

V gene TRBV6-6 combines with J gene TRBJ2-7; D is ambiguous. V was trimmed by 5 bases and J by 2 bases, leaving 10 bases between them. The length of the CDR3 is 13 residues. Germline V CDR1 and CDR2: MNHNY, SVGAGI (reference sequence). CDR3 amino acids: CASSIGRAYEQYF. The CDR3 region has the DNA TGTGCCAGCAGTATTGGACGAGCCTACGAGCAGTACTTC.

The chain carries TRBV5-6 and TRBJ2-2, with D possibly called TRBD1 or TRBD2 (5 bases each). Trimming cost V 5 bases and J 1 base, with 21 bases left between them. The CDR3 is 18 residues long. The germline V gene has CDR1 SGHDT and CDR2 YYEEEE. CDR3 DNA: TGTGCCAGCAGTATGGATACCCGGGACCCGGGGAACACCGGGGAGCTGTTTTTT. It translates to CASSMDTRDPGNTGELFF.

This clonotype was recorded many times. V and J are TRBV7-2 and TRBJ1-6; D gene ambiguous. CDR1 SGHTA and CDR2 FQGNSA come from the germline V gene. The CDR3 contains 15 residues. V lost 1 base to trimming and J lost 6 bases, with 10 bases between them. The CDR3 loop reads CASSLDRVSNSPLHF. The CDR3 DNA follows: TGTGCCAGCAGCTTAGACCGGGTCTCTAATTCACCCCTCCACTTT.

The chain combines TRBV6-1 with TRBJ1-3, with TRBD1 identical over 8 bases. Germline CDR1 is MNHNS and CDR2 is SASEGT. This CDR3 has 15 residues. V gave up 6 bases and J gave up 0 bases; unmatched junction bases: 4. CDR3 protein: CASSLDRDSGNTIYF. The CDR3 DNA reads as TGTGCCAGCAGCCTGGACAGGGACTCTGGAAACACCATATATTTT.

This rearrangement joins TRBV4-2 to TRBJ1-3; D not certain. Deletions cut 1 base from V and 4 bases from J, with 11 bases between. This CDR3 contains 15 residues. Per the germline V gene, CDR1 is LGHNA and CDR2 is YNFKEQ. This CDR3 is CASSQGTSEGNTIYF. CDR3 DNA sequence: TGTGCCAGCAGCCAAGGTACTTCGGAGGGAAACACCATATATTTT.

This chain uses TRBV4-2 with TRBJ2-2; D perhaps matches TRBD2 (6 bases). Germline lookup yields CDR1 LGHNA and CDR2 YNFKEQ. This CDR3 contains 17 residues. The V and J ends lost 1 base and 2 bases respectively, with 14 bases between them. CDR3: CASSQGRGGTNTGELFF. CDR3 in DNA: TGTGCCAGCAGCCAAGGGCGTGGCGGGACTAACACCGGGGAGCTGTTTTTT.

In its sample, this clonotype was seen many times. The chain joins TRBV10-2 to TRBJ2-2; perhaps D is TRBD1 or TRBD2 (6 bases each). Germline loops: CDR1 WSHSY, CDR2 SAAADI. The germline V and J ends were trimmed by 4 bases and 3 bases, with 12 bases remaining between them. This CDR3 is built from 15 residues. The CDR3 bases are TGCGCCAGCAGTGTCGGGGGCATGGACACCGGGGAGCTGTTTTTT. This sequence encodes CASSVGGMDTGELFF.

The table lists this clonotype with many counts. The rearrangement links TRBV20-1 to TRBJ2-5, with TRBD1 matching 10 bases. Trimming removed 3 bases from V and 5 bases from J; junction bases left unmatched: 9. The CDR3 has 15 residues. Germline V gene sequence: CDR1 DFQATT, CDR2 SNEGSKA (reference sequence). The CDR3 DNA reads TGCAGTGCTAGCTGGGTGACAGGGGGCCTGGAGACCCAGTACTTC. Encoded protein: CSASWVTGGLETQYF.

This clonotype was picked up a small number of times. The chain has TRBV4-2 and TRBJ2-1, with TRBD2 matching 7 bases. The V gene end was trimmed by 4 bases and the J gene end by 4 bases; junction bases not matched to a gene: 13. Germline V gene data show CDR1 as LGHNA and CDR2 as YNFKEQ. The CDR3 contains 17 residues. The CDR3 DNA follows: TGTGCCAGCAGCCGCCCCTCTGGGCGGGAGACATACAATGAGCAGTTCTTC. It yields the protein CASSRPSGRETYNEQFF.

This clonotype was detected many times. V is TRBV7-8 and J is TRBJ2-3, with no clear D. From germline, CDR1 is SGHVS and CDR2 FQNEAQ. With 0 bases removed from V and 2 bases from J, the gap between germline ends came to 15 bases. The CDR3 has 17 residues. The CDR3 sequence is CASSLAGTNHPTDTQYF. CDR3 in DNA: TGTGCCAGCAGCTTAGCAGGAACGAACCACCCCACAGATACGCAGTATTTT. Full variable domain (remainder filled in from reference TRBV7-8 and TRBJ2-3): GAGVSQSPRYKVAKRGQDVALRCDPISGHVSLFWYQQALGQGPEFLTYFQNEAQLDKSGLPSDRFFAERPEGSVSTLKIQRTQQEDSAVYLCASSLAGTNHPTDTQYFGPGTRLTVL.

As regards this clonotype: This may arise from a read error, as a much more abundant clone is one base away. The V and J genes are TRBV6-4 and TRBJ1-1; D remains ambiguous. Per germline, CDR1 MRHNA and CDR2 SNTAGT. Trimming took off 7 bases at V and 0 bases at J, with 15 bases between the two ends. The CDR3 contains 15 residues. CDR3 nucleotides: TGTGCCAGCAAGAAGGAAGGCAGTCTGAACACTGAAGCTTTCTTT. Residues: CASKKEGSLNTEAFF.

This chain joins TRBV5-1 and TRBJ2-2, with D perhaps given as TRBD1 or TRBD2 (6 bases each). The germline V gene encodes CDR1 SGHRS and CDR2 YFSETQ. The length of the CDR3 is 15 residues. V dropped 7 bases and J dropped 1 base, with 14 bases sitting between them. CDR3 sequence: CASSRTAGNTGELFF. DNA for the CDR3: TGCGCCAGCTCCCGGACAGCGGGGAACACCGGGGAGCTGTTTTTT.

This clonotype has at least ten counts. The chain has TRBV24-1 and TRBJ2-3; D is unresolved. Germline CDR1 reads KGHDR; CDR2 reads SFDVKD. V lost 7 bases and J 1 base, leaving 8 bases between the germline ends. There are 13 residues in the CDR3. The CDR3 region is CATRKTGTDTQYF. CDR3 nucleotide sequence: TGTGCCACCAGAAAAACAGGCACAGATACGCAGTATTTT.

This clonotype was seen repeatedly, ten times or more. The CDR3 protein is CASSPRGYEQYF. The CDR3 DNA follows: TGTGCCAGCAGCCCCAGGGGTTACGAGCAGTACTTC. The chain carries TRBV7-2 and TRBJ2-7, with D possibly being TRBD1 (6 bases). Germline V gene data show CDR1 as SGHTA and CDR2 as FQGNSA. V lost 5 bases and J lost 4, with 9 bases in between. The CDR3 spans 12 residues.

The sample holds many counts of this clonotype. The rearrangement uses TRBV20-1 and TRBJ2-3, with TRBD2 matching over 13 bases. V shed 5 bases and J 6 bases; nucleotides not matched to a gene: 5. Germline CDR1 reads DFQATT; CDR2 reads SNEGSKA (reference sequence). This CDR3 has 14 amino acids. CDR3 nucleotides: TGCAGTGCTTCAAGGACTAGCGGGAGTGATACGCAGTATTTT. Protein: CSASRTSGSDTQYF.

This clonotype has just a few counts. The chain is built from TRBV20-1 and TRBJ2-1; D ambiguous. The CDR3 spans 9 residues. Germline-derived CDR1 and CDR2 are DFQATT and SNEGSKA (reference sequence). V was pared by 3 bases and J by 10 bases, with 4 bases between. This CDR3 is CSASPEQFF. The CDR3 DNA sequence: TGCAGTGCTAGCCCCGAGCAGTTCTTC.

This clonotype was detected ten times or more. In DNA, the CDR3 is TGTGCCAGCAGTTTAGACGCACAAAGGAAGCAGTTCTTC. Its protein product is CASSLDAQRKQFF. This chain uses TRBV12-3 or TRBV12-4 with TRBJ2-1, with D unresolved. Trimming left V 1 base short and J 11 bases short, with 12 bases between. This CDR3 contains 13 residues.